These 12 T cell receptor beta chains were sequenced from one sample in a study of vaccination and CD4 T cells after COVID-19. Treatment here: approximately nine-day PBMC culture with coronavirus spike peptide pools or control peptides (ViraFEST assay). Their antigens are not known. Sequencing of cultured CD4+ T cell DNA used the Oncomine TCR Beta short-read assay. TCRdb re-called the PCR reads through MiXCR, storing one row per CDR3 protein. Among some 20,000 distinct CDR3 sequences listed, about 68% were seen once. The sample was CD4+ T cells from blood, cultured in vitro. These receptors were taken from a human donor who had recovered from COVID-19.

This sequence joins TRBV12-3 or TRBV12-4 and TRBJ2-1, with D maybe TRBD2 (6 bases). Trimming removed 3 bases from V and 8 bases from J, with 14 bases in between. The CDR3 has 14 amino acids. CDR3 sequence reads: CASSLLVGGHEQFF. The CDR3 bases are TGTGCCAGCAGTTTGCTAGTGGGAGGTCATGAGCAGTTCTTC.

The chain uses TRBV25-1 and TRBJ1-6, with a possible D match to TRBD1 (5 bases). Germline-derived CDR1 and CDR2 are MGHDK and SYGVNS. CDR3 length: 12 amino acids. V lost 6 bases, J lost 10 bases, and 10 bases lay in between. The CDR3 spells CASRSGGSPLHF. DNA of the CDR3: TGTGCCAGCAGATCGGGGGGGTCACCCCTCCACTTT.

On this clonotype: The junction does not match germline at one end; this may be a read error. This chain links TRBV28 with TRBJ1-6, with 10 positions matching TRBD1. The CDR3 is 12 amino acids. CDR1 MDHEN and CDR2 SYDVKM come from the germline V gene. The CDR3 protein is CAAGTGDSPLHF. The CDR3 DNA follows: TGTGCGGCCGGGACAGGGGATTCCCCCCTCCACTTT.

This clonotype was counted a few times. The chain recombines TRBV24-1 with TRBJ1-2, with D unresolved. The CDR3 has 14 amino acids. Trimming stripped 4 bases from V and 4 bases from J, with 12 bases between. The V gene's germline CDR1 is KGHDR and CDR2 SFDVKD. The CDR3 spells CATSDNGPPYGYTF. The CDR3 DNA follows: TGTGCCACCAGTGACAATGGGCCTCCCTATGGCTACACCTTC.

This chain links TRBV6-2 or TRBV6-3 with TRBJ1-1, with D possibly being TRBD1 (6 bases). The CDR3 length is 14 residues. Germline lookup yields CDR1 MNHEY and CDR2 SVGEGT. The ends were cut back, 9 bases at V and 1 base at J, with 15 bases in the middle. The CDR3 bases are TGTGCCAGTACTCCTACAGGGAGGAACACTGAAGCTTTCTTT. It encodes CASTPTGRNTEAFF.

The rearrangement uses TRBV19 and TRBJ2-2; 7 bases are a match to TRBD1. V lost 9 bases, J lost 5 bases, and 6 bases stayed unmatched. The CDR3 is 13 amino acids. In germline, CDR1 is LNHDA, CDR2 SQIVND (reference sequence). CDR3 residues: CASPDRVTGELFF. CDR3 sequence (DNA): TGTGCCAGCCCTGACAGGGTAACCGGGGAGCTGTTTTTT.

The J gene is TRBJ2-4, the V gene TRBV19, with D perhaps TRBD1 (6 bases). The CDR3 runs 14 residues. V was pared by 3 bases and J by 0 bases, with 6 bases between. CDR1 and CDR2 (germline): LNHDA, SQIVND (reference sequence). CDR3 amino acids: CASSMGAAKNIQYF. Here the CDR3 DNA reads TGTGCCAGTAGTATGGGGGCAGCCAAAAACATTCAGTACTTC.

This clonotype showed up just a few times. The chain combines TRBV20-1 with TRBJ2-1; D perhaps matches TRBD2 (6 bases). Germline CDR1 DFQATT, CDR2 SNEGSKA (reference sequence). The CDR3 length is 13 residues. Deletions cut 0 bases from V and 12 bases from J, with 15 bases between. The CDR3, as DNA: TGCAGTGCTAGAGATTGGGACTCCAATCGGCAGTTCTTC. It is translated as CSARDWDSNRQFF.

The V call is TRBV20-1, the J call TRBJ2-1; D remains ambiguous. The germline V and J ends were trimmed by 6 bases and 6 bases, with 9 bases remaining between them. Per the germline V gene, CDR1 is DFQATT and CDR2 is SNEGSKA (reference sequence). The CDR3 is made up of 11 amino acids. CDR3 region: CSALAVNEQFF. CDR3 coding DNA: TGCAGTGCCTTAGCTGTCAATGAGCAGTTCTTC.

This chain links TRBV6-4 with TRBJ2-3; D might be TRBD2 (5 bases). From germline, CDR1 is MRHNA and CDR2 SNTAGT. Deletions cut 3 bases from V and 10 bases from J, with 14 bases between. This CDR3 is 13 amino acids long. The CDR3 bases are TGTGCCAGCAGTGAATCGGGGAGAATGGCGCAGTATTTT. This gives the protein CASSESGRMAQYF.

The CDR3 DNA reads TGTGCCGTCGAGGACTTGTCTGAAGCTTTCTTT. This translates into CAVEDLSEAFF. The V call is TRBV15, the J call TRBJ1-1; D is ambiguous. Per the germline V gene, CDR1 is LNHNV and CDR2 is YYDKDF (reference sequence). The CDR3 covers 11 residues. V lost 11 bases and J lost 6, with 13 bases in between.

CDR3 in amino acids: CSAEADTQYF. CDR3 in DNA: TGCAGTGCTGAGGCAGATACGCAGTATTTT. The chain employs TRBV20-1 and TRBJ2-3; D is unresolved. In germline, CDR1 is DFQATT, CDR2 SNEGSKA (reference sequence). The CDR3 spans 10 residues. Trimming took 5 bases from V and 4 from J, leaving 4 bases between them.